This entry is about one T cell receptor beta chain. No antigen is known for it. V lost 7 bases and J lost 11, with 16 bases in between. The CDR3 is 12 amino acids. Germline assignment: CDR1 MDHEN and CDR2 SYDVKM. The repertoire was sequenced with immunoSEQ multiplex PCR; TCRdb's copy has only in-frame clones and lacks some. The sample has around 300,000 clones; roughly 88% are singletons. The sample comes from a study of cytomegalovirus exposure and HLA in healthy donors. Findings of the study overall: According to the study, 180 or so TCR beta chains were cytomegalovirus-associated. Many donors carried some public TCRs, although rarity characterized most TCR sequences.

This sequence was found in a woman between 18 and 30 years old in good health and CMV-seronegative. The sequenced material came from PBMCs. The chain recombines TRBV28 with TRBJ2-3, with D perhaps TRBD2 (6 bases). CDR3 bases: TGTGCCAGCACCCTGGGGCGGGGAGGGCAGTATTTT. Translation: CASTLGRGGQYF. Supplemented by reference TRBV28 and TRBJ2-3, the full variable domain reads DVKVTQSSRYLVKRTGEKVFLECVQDMDHENMFWYRQDPGLGLRLIYFSYDVKMKEKGDIPEGYSVSREKKERFSLILESASTNQTSMYLCASTLGRGGQYFGPGTRLTVL.